This T cell receptor (beta chain) emerged from a study of Graves' ophthalmopathy and Graves' hyperthyroidism (dated 2018 in TCRdb). About the investigation overall: Peripheral blood was collected at initial diagnosis, prior to any treatment. The study used signatures of the TCR beta repertoire to tell Graves' ophthalmopathy apart from Graves' hyperthyroidism and to predict which patients would progress to ophthalmopathy. In total, 135 blood samples were TCR-sequenced: roughly 45 ophthalmopathy, some 75 hyperthyroidism and approximately 17 hyperthyroidism-to-ophthalmopathy patients. To explore V-J signatures that separate ophthalmopathy from hyperthyroidism, a discovery set of about a hundred patients was enrolled, consisting of approximately 45 with ophthalmopathy and under 65 with stable hyperthyroidism. For independent validation, a separate cohort was made up of about 18 hyperthyroidism patients plus 17 patients who later progressed from hyperthyroidism to ophthalmopathy. In more than five hyperthyroidism patients, the T-cell repertoires found in thyroid tissue were compared with those found in blood. Once sampling was done, hyperthyroidism patients were given methimazole at a starting dose of 30 mg daily, while ophthalmopathy patients were given high-dose intravenous methylprednisolone. The 100 or so discovery patients were divided at random into training and test sets in a 7:3 ratio.

Patients with ophthalmopathy had moderately to severely active disease, with a Clinical Activity Score of 3 or more, a NOSPECS grade of 4 or more, and a disease duration of less than 3 months. Anyone with other autoimmune diseases, uncontrolled infections, pregnancy or lactation was excluded from the study. Clinical symptoms, serum thyroxine, TRAb, thyroid ultrasound and orbital computed tomography formed the basis of the diagnosis. PBMCs were isolated from about 9.2 ml of fresh peripheral blood by Ficoll-Paque density gradient centrifugation. Trizol reagent was used to extract the total RNA, and its quality was then checked on an Agilent 2100 Bioanalyzer. This clonotype was recorded many times. This clone's antigen is unknown. No much larger clone is present one base from it, and per-base qualities are unavailable. Results the study describes overall, beyond this receptor: In validation, the model predicted ophthalmopathy progression with nearly 71% sensitivity and 72.22% specificity; 12 predicted patients were CT-confirmed with GO in a median of approximately six months. The 13-signature model separated ophthalmopathy from stable hyperthyroidism with approximately 85% sensitivity and around 84% specificity in cross-validation, and 80%/75% in the test set. Most of the expanded thyroid clonotypes with a frequency above 0.001 were also detected in blood, and it was suggested that the thyroid immune response may be reflected by blood repertoires. Sample size was not statistically predetermined, and group allocation was not concealed from the investigators.

The cysteine opens and the phenylalanine closes a CDR3 of 13 amino acids. Left in the record is the CDR3 DNA by itself, 39 bases read in frame from the first base. V drops 4 bases and J drops 2 bases, leaving 10 bases in between. The germline V gene specifies SGHDT as CDR1 and YYEEEE as CDR2. TCR beta CDR3 regions were amplified from RNA transcripts for repertoire sequencing. The first round of RT-PCR was done with HTBI primers and the Qiagen OneStep RT-PCR kit, and was followed by a second round of multiplex PCR, then size selection and purification. The libraries underwent paired-end sequencing with 100 bp reads on an Illumina HiSeq2000. Turning to the authors' computational methods: SOAPnuke was used to process the reads, throwing out any read that had adapters, had uncalled bases, had a mean Phred below 15, or lacked an exact constant-primer or identifier match. COPE v1.2.5 was used to merge the high-quality paired reads. Unique nucleotide sequences were defined as clonotypes and aligned to IMGT TRB V, D and J references using MiTCR v1.1. Only V-J combinations with frequency above 0.0001 were analysed, covering 99% to 99.2% of repertoires. For each V-J combination, a TCR clonal expansion and chaos score was defined as the ratio of F50 clonal expansion to chaos observed in the TCRdist matrix. Features were reduced by Welch's t-statistics and random forest to approximately 13 V-J combinations, which fed a naive Bayes classifier. The Morisita-Horn index was used to measure how similar the thyroid and blood repertoires were. In TCRdb, the public reads were trimmed at Q25 with fastp and aligned with MiXCR, with productive beta chains retained. Merged by CDR3 protein, the rows form single entries marked with the most common genes and DNA. These V and J calls derive from TCRdb rather than the authors' analysis. The sample table lists about half a million distinct CDR3 sequences, around 15% of them with a count of one. The ten largest clonotypes hold 8% to 10% of the sample.

The sequencing sample was made of blood. The source is a young woman with Graves' ophthalmopathy. Donor details come from another sample of the same person, matched by shared clones. Recombination linked TRBV5-6 to TRBJ2-7, and TRBD1 may be the D gene, going by 5 matching bases. The DNA sequence follows: TGTGCCAGCAGCCAGGGATACGCCTACGAGCAGTACTTC. It is translated as CASSQGYAYEQYF.